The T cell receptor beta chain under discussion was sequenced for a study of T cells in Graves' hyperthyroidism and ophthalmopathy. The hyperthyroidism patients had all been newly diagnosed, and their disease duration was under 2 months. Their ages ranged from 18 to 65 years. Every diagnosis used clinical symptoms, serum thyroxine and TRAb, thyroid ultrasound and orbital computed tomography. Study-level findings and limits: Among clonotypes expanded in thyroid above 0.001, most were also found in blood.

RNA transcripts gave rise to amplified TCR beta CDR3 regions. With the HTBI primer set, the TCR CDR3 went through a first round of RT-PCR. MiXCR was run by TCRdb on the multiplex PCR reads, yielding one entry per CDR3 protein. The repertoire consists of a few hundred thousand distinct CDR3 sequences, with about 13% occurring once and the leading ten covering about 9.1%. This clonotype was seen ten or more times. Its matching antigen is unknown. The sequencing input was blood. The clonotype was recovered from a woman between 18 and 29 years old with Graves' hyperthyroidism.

The CDR3 loop reads CASSRSAGATTGELFF. The DNA for the CDR3 is TGTGCCAGCAGCCGCTCGGCGGGAGCCACAACCGGGGAGCTGTTTTTT. The chain has TRBV12-3 or TRBV12-4 and TRBJ2-2, with 7 bases fitting TRBD2. J was trimmed by 5 bases and V by 6 bases; bases with no gene match: 12. CDR3 length: 16 amino acids.